These 24 T cell receptor beta chains share one sample of origin, sequenced in a study of cytomegalovirus exposure and HLA in healthy donors. Primers for the PCR totalled 60 Vbeta and 13 Jbeta. The protocol was immunoSEQ multiplex PCR, while the TCRdb copy is restricted to in-frame clones and leaves out a portion. This table has about 120,000 clones, around 80% appearing once. The sample taken for sequencing was PBMCs. Source of these receptors: a human donor in good health.

The chain carries TRBV11-3 and TRBJ2-1, with TRBD2 identical over 9 bases. This CDR3 has 16 amino acids. Germline V gene sequence: CDR1 SGHNT, CDR2 YENEEA. V dropped 7 bases and J dropped 5; count of bases not matched to a gene: 12. CDR3 bases: TGTGCCAGCAAAGCGGGGGGTACAAGGGGAAACAATGAGCAGTTCTTC. This translates into CASKAGGTRGNNEQFF.

The rearrangement links TRBV27 to TRBJ1-6; possibly TRBD1 for D (6 bases). Between the trimmed V and J ends, which lost 4 bases and 8 bases, there was a span of 18 bases. The CDR3 is 16 amino acids. Germline V gives CDR1 MNHEY, CDR2 SMNVEV (reference sequence). The CDR3 DNA sequence: TGTGCCAGCAGTTCTATGGCGACAGGCGAGGATTCACCCCTCCACTTT. It codes for CASSSMATGEDSPLHF.

V is TRBV6-5 and J is TRBJ2-7, with TRBD1 identical over 10 bases. The CDR3 length is 16 residues. V lost 2 bases and J lost 2; bases outside the gene matches: 6. Germline CDR1 is MNHEY and CDR2 is SVGAGI. CDR3: CASSYRTGGLAYEQYF. The CDR3 DNA reads TGTGCCAGCAGTTACCGGACAGGGGGTCTTGCCTACGAGCAGTACTTC.

The chain uses TRBV5-4 and TRBJ2-5; D unresolved. The CDR3 has 13 residues. Per the germline V gene, CDR1 is SGHNT and CDR2 is YYREEE (reference sequence). The V end lost 4 bases, the J end lost 4 bases, and 11 bases lay between the germline ends. CDR3 residues: CASSISGIETQYF. The CDR3 DNA is TGTGCCAGCAGCATCTCAGGAATAGAGACCCAGTACTTC.

CDR3 sequence: CASSLAASGGVDPYEQYF. CDR3 sequence (DNA): TGTGCCAGCAGCTTAGCGGCCAGCGGGGGAGTAGACCCCTACGAGCAGTACTTC. The chain uses TRBV7-9 and TRBJ2-7; 8 bases fit TRBD2. There are 18 residues in the CDR3. Germline CDR1 reads SEHNR; CDR2 reads FQNEAQ (reference sequence). V was pared by 0 bases and J by 2 bases, with 12 bases of the junction left unmatched. The entire variable domain, with the rest obtained from reference TRBV7-9 and TRBJ2-7, is as follows: DTGVSQNPRHKITKRGQNVTFRCDPISEHNRLYWYRQTLGQGPEFLTYFQNEAQLEKSRLLSDRFSAERPKGSFSTLEIQRTEQGDSAMYLCASSLAASGGVDPYEQYFGPGTRLTVT.

The CDR3 bases are TGTGCCACCTGGGGCCCCGACAGGTTTCCATCCTACGAGCAGTACTTC. Translated: CATWGPDRFPSYEQYF. The V and J genes are TRBV28 and TRBJ2-7; D may be TRBD1 (6 bases). V was trimmed by 10 bases and J by 1 base, leaving 23 bases between them. The germline V gene encodes CDR1 MDHEN and CDR2 SYDVKM. The CDR3 is 16 amino acids.

The chain joins TRBV6-5 to TRBJ1-5; 7 bases align to TRBD1. Trimming at V came to 2 bases and at J to 7 bases, leaving 11 bases not matched to a gene. The CDR3 totals 16 residues. Looked up from germline, CDR1 is MNHEY and CDR2 is SVGAGI. CDR3 protein: CASSYRAVSGGQPQHF. The CDR3 nucleotides read TGTGCCAGCAGTTACCGAGCGGTGTCAGGGGGACAGCCCCAGCATTTT.

The chain combines TRBV9 with TRBJ2-3; D uncertain. This CDR3 is 12 amino acids long. Germline assignment: CDR1 SGDLS and CDR2 YYNGEE. V gave up 4 bases and J gave up 9 bases, with 12 bases separating them. CDR3 nucleotides: TGTGCCAGCAGCCCTGAACAATCGACGCAGTATTTT. The encoded protein is CASSPEQSTQYF.

The J gene is TRBJ2-2, the V gene TRBV4-1; D may be TRBD2 (6 bases). The germline CDR1 and CDR2 sequences are MGHRA and YSYEKL. V dropped 3 bases and J dropped 0 bases, with 14 bases sitting between them. The CDR3 loop spans 17 amino acids. The CDR3 nucleotides are TGCGCCAGCAGCCAGGCACTTGGGGGGACGAACACCGGGGAGCTGTTTTTT. Translated: CASSQALGGTNTGELFF.

This chain joins TRBV7-9 and TRBJ1-3, with D unclear. This CDR3 region has 14 residues. Germline values: CDR1 SEHNR, CDR2 FQNEAQ (reference sequence). Trimming pared 5 bases from V and 4 bases from J, leaving 12 bases between. In nucleotides, the CDR3 is TGTGCCAGCAGCCCCTCCCCAGGAGGAAACACCATATATTTT. The encoded protein is CASSPSPGGNTIYF. The variable domain in full, completed from reference TRBV7-9 and TRBJ1-3, reads DTGVSQNPRHKITKRGQNVTFRCDPISEHNRLYWYRQTLGQGPEFLTYFQNEAQLEKSRLLSDRFSAERPKGSFSTLEIQRTEQGDSAMYLCASSPSPGGNTIYFGEGSWLTVV.

This sequence joins TRBV18 and TRBJ1-4; 8 positions match TRBD1. Looked up from germline, CDR1 is KGHSH and CDR2 is LQKENI. Losses at the gene ends were 4 bases for V and 5 bases for J; bases not matched to a gene: 6. The length of the CDR3 is 15 residues. The CDR3 region is CASSRGGQENEKLFF. In nucleotides, the CDR3 is TGTGCCAGCTCACGCGGGGGACAGGAGAATGAAAAACTGTTTTTT.

V is TRBV18 and J is TRBJ1-6; D remains unclear. The CDR3 is made up of 14 amino acids. Between the trimmed V and J ends, which lost 6 bases and 5 bases, there was a span of 11 bases. Germline V CDR1 and CDR2: KGHSH, LQKENI. CDR3 amino acids: CASSRETDNSPLHF. In DNA form, the CDR3 reads TGTGCCAGCTCCCGCGAAACAGATAATTCACCCCTCCACTTT.

This rearrangement joins TRBV19 to TRBJ2-5; 11 bases are shared with TRBD1. The trim removed 9 bases at V and 0 bases at J, leaving 9 bases unmatched. Germline V gives CDR1 LNHDA, CDR2 SQIVND (reference sequence). This CDR3 contains 16 residues. The CDR3 protein is CASPFRGQGDQETQYF. In DNA, the CDR3 is TGTGCCAGCCCATTTAGGGGACAGGGGGACCAAGAGACCCAGTACTTC.

V gene TRBV6-1 combines with J gene TRBJ1-5; possible D gene TRBD1, 6 bases. Trimming left V 2 bases short and J 1 base short, with 12 bases between. The CDR3 extends over 16 amino acids. Looked up from germline, CDR1 is MNHNS and CDR2 is SASEGT. CDR3 DNA: TGTGCCAGCAGTGAAAATTGGGGGGGCAGCAATCAGCCCCAGCATTTT. Translating it yields CASSENWGGSNQPQHF.

This clone was seen a few times. The genes are TRBV7-6 and TRBJ2-1, with 8 bases identical to TRBD2. Per germline, CDR1 SGHVS and CDR2 FNYEAQ. V lost 1 base and J lost 5; bases outside the gene matches: 4. CDR3 length: 15 amino acids. The CDR3 DNA reads TGTGCCAGCAGCTTAGTCGGTAGCGGGGACAATGAGCAGTTCTTC. Its protein product is CASSLVGSGDNEQFF.

The chain employs TRBV19 and TRBJ1-3; D might be TRBD1 (5 bases). Looked up from germline, CDR1 is LNHDA and CDR2 is SQIVND (reference sequence). The CDR3 runs to 15 residues. Trimming left V 3 bases short and J 0 bases short, with 9 bases between. The CDR3 region is CASSIPDISGNTIYF. DNA for the CDR3: TGTGCCAGTAGTATCCCGGACATCTCTGGAAACACCATATATTTT.

This chain uses TRBV29-1 with TRBJ2-6, with D uncertain. V lost 4 bases to trimming and J lost 2 bases, with 18 bases between them. Germline values: CDR1 SQVTM, CDR2 ANQGSEA. The CDR3 sequence is 17 residues long. This CDR3 is CSVGSPAGRPGANVLTF. CDR3 bases: TGCAGCGTTGGATCGCCGGCAGGCAGGCCTGGGGCCAACGTCCTGACTTTC.

The chain is built from TRBV11-3 and TRBJ1-6; TRBD1 matches at 7 bases. Germline V gives CDR1 SGHNT, CDR2 YENEEA. Germline trimming cut 5 bases from V and 7 bases from J; bases unmatched to any gene: 8. The CDR3 has 15 amino acids. The chain's CDR3 is CASSITGTANSPLHF. The CDR3 DNA reads TGTGCCAGCAGCATAACCGGGACAGCAAATTCACCCCTCCACTTT.

V usage is TRBV7-2 and J usage is TRBJ2-1, with 7 bases matching TRBD1. The germline gives CDR1 SGHTA, CDR2 FQGNSA. V shed 6 bases and J 2 bases; nucleotides not matched to a gene: 10. This CDR3 has 16 amino acids. The CDR3 nucleotides are TGTGCCAGCAGTTTAACCAGGGGGAGTGCCTACAATGAGCAGTTCTTC. This gives the protein CASSLTRGSAYNEQFF.

The rearrangement uses TRBV7-8 and TRBJ1-3; D gene unclear. V was shortened by 2 bases and J by 4 bases, with 9 bases between the two germline ends. Germline V lookup: CDR1 SGHVS, CDR2 FQNEAQ. The CDR3 contains 14 residues. The CDR3 here is CASSLNLRGNTIYF. The CDR3 DNA is TGTGCCAGCAGCTTAAATTTGAGGGGAAACACCATATATTTT. The entire variable domain, with the rest obtained from reference TRBV7-8 and TRBJ1-3, is as follows: GAGVSQSPRYKVAKRGQDVALRCDPISGHVSLFWYQQALGQGPEFLTYFQNEAQLDKSGLPSDRFFAERPEGSVSTLKIQRTQQEDSAVYLCASSLNLRGNTIYFGEGSWLTVV.

This sequence joins TRBV15 and TRBJ2-5, with D perhaps TRBD2 (6 bases). The germline V and J ends were trimmed by 0 bases and 6 bases, with 11 bases remaining between them. CDR1 and CDR2 (germline): LNHNV, YYDKDF (reference sequence). The CDR3 extends over 14 amino acids. In DNA, the CDR3 is TGTGCCACCAGCAGAGATCCCGGGGGAAAGACCCAGTACTTC. As protein: CATSRDPGGKTQYF.

V gene TRBV10-3 combines with J gene TRBJ2-2; TRBD1 might be the D (6 bases). Germline CDR1 is ENHRY and CDR2 is SYGVKD. The CDR3 spans 17 residues. Between the trimmed V and J ends, which lost 2 bases and 6 bases, there was a span of 19 bases. DNA for the CDR3: TGTGCCATCAGTGAGGTGGAGGTGGGGGCAAGGGCCGGGGAGCTGTTTTTT. This sequence encodes CAISEVEVGARAGELFF.

The chain combines TRBV4-1 with TRBJ2-5; D gene uncertain. CDR1 is MGHRA, CDR2 YSYEKL, per germline. V was cut by 0 bases and J by 1 base, with 15 bases left in between. The CDR3 contains 17 residues. Here the CDR3 reads CASSQDVPGRLQETQYF. CDR3 DNA sequence: TGCGCCAGCAGCCAAGATGTCCCCGGCAGGCTCCAAGAGACCCAGTACTTC.

The rearrangement joins TRBV19 to TRBJ1-1, with D maybe TRBD1 (5 bases). Germline loops: CDR1 LNHDA, CDR2 SQIVND (reference sequence). The CDR3 has 11 amino acids. V lost 3 bases to trimming and J lost 11 bases, with 10 bases between them. CDR3 protein: CASSMGPGAFF. CDR3 bases: TGTGCCAGTAGTATGGGGCCTGGGGCTTTCTTT.